This T cell receptor beta chain was documented in a study of blood T cell repertoires in COVID-19. The overall study: The cDNA or gDNA used as material had been derived from T cells, B-cell-depleted T cells, or PBMCs.

As processed by the authors: Amplifying reference gene primers gave estimates of nucleated cell counts. Assay: immunoSEQ multiplex PCR; the TCRdb copy retains only in-frame clones and omits some. From that table come the V and J calls and clone size; the DNA was used to work out D and trimming. The sample lists around 250,000 clones, 85% occurring once. Germline trimming cut 5 bases from V and 0 bases from J; bases unmatched to any gene: 7. The germline V gene encodes CDR1 MDHEN and CDR2 SYDVKM. The CDR3 is made up of 17 amino acids. In this sample, this clone turned up a few times. The rearrangement links TRBV28 to TRBJ2-3; 11 nucleotides agree with TRBD2. This TCR came from a man over 45 with active or convalescent COVID-19. The source material was peripheral blood. CDR3 sequence: CASSPPGLAGSTDTQYF. The CDR3 region has the DNA TGTGCCAGCAGTCCGCCAGGACTAGCGGGTAGCACAGATACGCAGTATTTT. The full variable domain, in which reference TRBV28 and TRBJ2-3 provide the parts outside the CDR3, is DVKVTQSSRYLVKRTGEKVFLECVQDMDHENMFWYRQDPGLGLRLIYFSYDVKMKEKGDIPEGYSVSREKKERFSLILESASTNQTSMYLCASSPPGLAGSTDTQYFGPGTRLTVL.